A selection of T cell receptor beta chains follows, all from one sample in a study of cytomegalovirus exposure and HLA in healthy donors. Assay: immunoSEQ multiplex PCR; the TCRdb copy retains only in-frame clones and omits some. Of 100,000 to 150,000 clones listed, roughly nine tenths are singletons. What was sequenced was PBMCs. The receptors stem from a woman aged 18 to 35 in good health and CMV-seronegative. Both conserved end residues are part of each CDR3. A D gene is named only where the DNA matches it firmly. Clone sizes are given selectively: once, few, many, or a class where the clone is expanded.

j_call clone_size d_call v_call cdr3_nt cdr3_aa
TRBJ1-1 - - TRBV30 TGTGCCAGCAACCGGGAACAGCGACCGAACACTGAAGCTTTCTTT CASNREQRPNTEAFF
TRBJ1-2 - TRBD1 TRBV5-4 TGTGCCAGCAGCTTGGACAGGGGGACAGGCTACACCTTC CASSLDRGTGYTF
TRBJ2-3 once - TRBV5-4 TGTGCCAGCAGCGTTACAGGGCGCACAGATACGCAGTATTTT CASSVTGRTDTQYF
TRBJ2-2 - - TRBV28 TGTGCCAGCAGTCGGTACTTCGGGGAGCTGTTTTTT CASSRYFGELFF
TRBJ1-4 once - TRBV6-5 TGTGCCAGCAGAAGACAGGATTGGGAAAAACTGTTTTTT CASRRQDWEKLFF
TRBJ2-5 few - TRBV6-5 TGTGCCAGCAGTCGACAGCCCCAAGAGACCCAGTACTTC CASSRQPQETQYF
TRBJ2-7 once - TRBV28 TGTGCCAGCAGTTTGAGTCAGGTCTACGAGCAGTACTTC CASSLSQVYEQYF
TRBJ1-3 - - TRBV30 TGTGCCTGGTACTTCTCTGGAAACACCATATATTTT CAWYFSGNTIYF
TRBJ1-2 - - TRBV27 TGTGCCAGCAGTTCCGGACAGAACCCGACGGTCGACTATGGCTACACCTTC CASSSGQNPTVDYGYTF
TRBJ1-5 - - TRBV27 TGTGCCAGCAGTCCCTCAGGGTCCTATAGCAATCAGCCCCAGCATTTT CASSPSGSYSNQPQHF
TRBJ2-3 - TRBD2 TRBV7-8 TGTGCCAGCAGCTTAGATGGAGGGACTAAAGTAGATACGCAGTATTTT CASSLDGGTKVDTQYF
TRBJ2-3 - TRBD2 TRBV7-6 TGTGCCAGCAGTCGGACTAGTACAGATACGCAGTATTTT CASSRTSTDTQYF
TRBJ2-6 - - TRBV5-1 TGCGCCAGCAGCTTGGTGTCGGGTTCGGCCGCCAACGTCCTGACTTTC CASSLVSGSAANVLTF
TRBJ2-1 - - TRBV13 TGTGCCAGCAGCTTTCTCGCGCGGGACAATGAGCAGTTCTTC CASSFLARDNEQFF
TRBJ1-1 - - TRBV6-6 TGTGCCAGCAGTTGGGGGAGGGAAGCTTTCTTT CASSWGREAFF
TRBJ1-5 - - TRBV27 TGTGCCAGCAGTATGCGAAATCAGCCCCAGCATTTT CASSMRNQPQHF
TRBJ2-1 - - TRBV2 TGTGCCAGCAGTGAAGGCGGCGAATCCTACAATGAGCAGTTCTTC CASSEGGESYNEQFF
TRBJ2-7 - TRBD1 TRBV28 TGTGCCAGCAGTTGGCCCCGACAGGGGAGCTACGAGCAGTACTTC CASSWPRQGSYEQYF
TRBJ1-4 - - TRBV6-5 TGTGCCAGCAGTTACTCCGGGACTGCCGTTGAAAAACTGTTTTTT CASSYSGTAVEKLFF
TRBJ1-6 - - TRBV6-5 TGTGCCAGCAGTTACCAACAGATCTATAATTCACCCCTCCACTTT CASSYQQIYNSPLHF
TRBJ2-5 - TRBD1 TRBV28 TGTGCCAGCAGTTTGGGACAGGCCCGGTCCCAGACCCAGTACTTC CASSLGQARSQTQYF
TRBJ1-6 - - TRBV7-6 TGTGCCAGCAGCTTAGCGCTGAGAAATTCACCCCTCCACTTT CASSLALRNSPLHF
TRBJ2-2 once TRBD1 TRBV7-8 TGTGCCAGCAGCTTAGGGTACAGGGGCGGCACCGGGGAGCTGTTTTTT CASSLGYRGGTGELFF
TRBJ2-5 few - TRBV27 TGTGCCAGCAGTTCAGGGCCCCCGGCCCAGTACTTC CASSSGPPAQYF
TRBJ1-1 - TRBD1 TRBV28 TGTGCCAGCAGTTTAGTTCGACAGGGACTGATGAACACTGAAGCTTTCTTT CASSLVRQGLMNTEAFF
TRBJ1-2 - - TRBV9 TGTGCCAGCAGCGTAGACGTGGAGGCTAACTATGGCTACACCTTC CASSVDVEANYGYTF
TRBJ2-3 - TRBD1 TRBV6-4 TGTGCCAGCAGTCCAACAGGGGGCACAGATACGCAGTATTTT CASSPTGGTDTQYF
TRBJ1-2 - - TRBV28 TGTGCCAGCAGTTTTGAGAGACGGCAGAGGGGCTACACCTTC CASSFERRQRGYTF
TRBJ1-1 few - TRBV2 TGTGCCAGGGGGGCGGGCTACACTGAAGCTTTCTTT CARGAGYTEAFF
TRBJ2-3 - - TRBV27 TGTGCCAGCATGTTTAGTCACTACACAGATACGCAGTATTTT CASMFSHYTDTQYF
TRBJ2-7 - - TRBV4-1 TGCGCCAGCAGCCAAGAGGTTCGGGACAACTCCTACGAGCAGTACTTC CASSQEVRDNSYEQYF
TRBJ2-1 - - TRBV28 TGTGCCAGCAGTCTCGGATCAGGGGACTACAATGAGCAGTTCTTC CASSLGSGDYNEQFF
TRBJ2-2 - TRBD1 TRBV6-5 TGTGCCAGCAGTTTCGGACAGGGTAACACCGGGGAGCTGTTTTTT CASSFGQGNTGELFF
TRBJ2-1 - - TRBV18 TGTGCCAGCTCACCAAATGTCCTTAGCGTCGGAAGGAATGAGCAGTTCTTC CASSPNVLSVGRNEQFF
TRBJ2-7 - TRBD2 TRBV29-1 TGCAGCGTTGAAGATACTAGCGTAAACTCCTACGAGCAGTACTTC CSVEDTSVNSYEQYF
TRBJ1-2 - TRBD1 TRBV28 TGTGCCAGCAACCCACAGGGGGTGGGCTACACCTTC CASNPQGVGYTF
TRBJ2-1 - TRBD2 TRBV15 TGTGCCACCAGCAGAGATGCACTAGCGGGAGGCAATGAGCAGTTCTTC CATSRDALAGGNEQFF
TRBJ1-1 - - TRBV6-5 TGTGCCAGCAGTTCTGCGGGAGCCGGGGAAACTGAAGCTTTCTTT CASSSAGAGETEAFF
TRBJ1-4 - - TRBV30 TGTGCCTCGACCAGGGGTAATGAAAAACTGTTTTTT CASTRGNEKLFF
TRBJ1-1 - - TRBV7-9 TGTGCCAGCAGCCCGGGGAGTGGAGGGCGAACTGAAGCTTTCTTT CASSPGSGGRTEAFF
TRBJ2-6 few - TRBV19 TGTGCCAGTAGTATTTCTCGTACAGGGAACACTGGGGCCAACGTCCTGACTTTC CASSISRTGNTGANVLTF
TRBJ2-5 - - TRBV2 TGTGCCAGCCATACGGGGTACCAAGAGACCCAGTACTTC CASHTGYQETQYF
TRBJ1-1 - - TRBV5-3 TGTGCCAGGACGATGCGGACTGAAGCTTTCTTT CARTMRTEAFF
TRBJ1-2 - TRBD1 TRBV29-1 TGCAGCGTTGAAGATCCGACAGGGCCCTCAATTTACACCTTC CSVEDPTGPSIYTF
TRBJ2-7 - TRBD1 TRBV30 TGTGCCTGGAGTGGGGGCACAGGGGGATCCTACGAGCAGTACTTC CAWSGGTGGSYEQYF
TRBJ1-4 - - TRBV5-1 TGCGCCAGCACTTCAGGGAATGAAAAACTGTTTTTT CASTSGNEKLFF
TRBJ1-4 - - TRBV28 TGTGCCAGCAGTCCACCGGACAGCACGAATGAAAAACTGTTTTTT CASSPPDSTNEKLFF
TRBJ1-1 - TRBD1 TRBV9 TGTGCCAGCAGCACAACGACAGGGCCGAACACTGAAGCTTTCTTT CASSTTTGPNTEAFF
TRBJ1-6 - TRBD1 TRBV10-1 TGCGCCAGCAGAGCCGGGACAGGGTTGAATTCACCCCTCCACTTT CASRAGTGLNSPLHF
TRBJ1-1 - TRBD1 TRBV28 TGTGCCAGCAGAACTGGGGACAGGGGTACTGAAGCTTTCTTT CASRTGDRGTEAFF